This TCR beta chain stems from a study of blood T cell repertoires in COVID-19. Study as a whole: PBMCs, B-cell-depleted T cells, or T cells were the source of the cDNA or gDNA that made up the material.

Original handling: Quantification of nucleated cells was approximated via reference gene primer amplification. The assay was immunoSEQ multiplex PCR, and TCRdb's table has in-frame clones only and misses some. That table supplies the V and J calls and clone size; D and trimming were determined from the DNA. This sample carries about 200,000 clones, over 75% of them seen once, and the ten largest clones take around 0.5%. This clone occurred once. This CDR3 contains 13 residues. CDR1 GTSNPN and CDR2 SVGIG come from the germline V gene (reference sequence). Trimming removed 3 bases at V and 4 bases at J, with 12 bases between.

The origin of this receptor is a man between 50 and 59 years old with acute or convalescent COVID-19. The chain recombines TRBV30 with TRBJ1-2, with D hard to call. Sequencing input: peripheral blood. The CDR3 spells CAWSPRGSYGYTF. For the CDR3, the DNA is TGTGCCTGGAGCCCACGCGGCAGCTATGGCTACACCTTC.